This T cell receptor (beta chain) was identified during a study of OX40 agonist ivuxolimab in advanced cancers. Study overall: All patients had ivuxolimab intravenously every 2 weeks at 0.01 to 10 mg/kg. Subjects had a mean age of 60 years, with a range of roughly 20 to 79; almost 85% were male. Study-level findings and limits: Clonal expansion from baseline to week 6 occurred in both CD4+ and CD8+ T cells.

A note on this clone: What it binds is unknown.

Trimming took off 5 bases at V and 5 bases at J, with 16 bases between the two ends. The germline V gene has CDR1 LNHDA and CDR2 SQIVND (reference sequence). This CDR3 has 16 residues. This table comes from immunoSEQ multiplex PCR, and its TCRdb copy is limited to in-frame clones, with some not included. The table includes roughly 67,000 clones, over 75% detected once. This TCR came from an adult with an advanced solid tumor such as melanoma, head and neck, liver or kidney cancer. Sequencing was performed on CD4+ or CD8+ T cells sorted from blood, taken in a trial of the OX40 agonist ivuxolimab. The chain employs TRBV19 and TRBJ1-6; the D gene is possibly TRBD1 (6 bases). CDR3 in amino acids: CASSEGGAANNSPLHF. The CDR3 DNA reads TGTGCCAGTAGTGAAGGGGGTGCAGCAAATAATTCACCCCTCCACTTT.